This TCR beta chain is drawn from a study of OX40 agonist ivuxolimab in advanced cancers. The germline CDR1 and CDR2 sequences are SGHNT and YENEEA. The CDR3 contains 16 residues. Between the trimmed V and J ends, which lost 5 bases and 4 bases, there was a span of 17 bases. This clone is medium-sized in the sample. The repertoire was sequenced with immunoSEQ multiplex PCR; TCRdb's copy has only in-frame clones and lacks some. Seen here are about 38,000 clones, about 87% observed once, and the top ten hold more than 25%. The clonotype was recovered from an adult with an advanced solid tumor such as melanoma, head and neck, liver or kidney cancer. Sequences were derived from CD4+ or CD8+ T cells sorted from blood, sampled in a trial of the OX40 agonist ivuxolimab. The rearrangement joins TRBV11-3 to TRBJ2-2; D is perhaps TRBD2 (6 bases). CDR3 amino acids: CASSANDWGGTGELFF. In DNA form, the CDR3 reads TGTGCCAGCAGCGCCAACGATTGGGGAGGCACCGGGGAGCTGTTTTTT.